This TCR beta chain was captured in a study of response to subunit inactivated influenza vaccine. CDR3 length: 12 amino acids. The V segment lost 7 bases and the J segment 7 bases; nucleotides outside the gene matches: 3. Germline CDR1 is DFQATT and CDR2 is SNEGSKA (reference sequence). TCRdb ran MiXCR on the RT-PCR reads and lists one entry per CDR3 protein. The table records a few hundred thousand distinct CDR3 sequences, 14% of them present only once. Study-level points and caveats: After each seasonal influenza vaccination, few new T cells are recruited, the authors suggested.

There are a few counts of this clonotype. What it binds is unknown. The origin of this receptor is a man between 50 and 59 years old who received an inactivated influenza vaccine. The sample consisted of PBMCs from blood, taken 11 to 12 days after vaccination. The V call is TRBV20-1, the J call TRBJ1-6; 8 positions match TRBD1. The CDR3 DNA reads as TGCAGTGTCCGGACAGGGAATTCACCCCTCCACTTT. Amino acids: CSVRTGNSPLHF.